This T cell receptor (beta chain) was recovered during a study of blood T cell repertoires in COVID-19. On the study more broadly: COVID-19 samples from acute and convalescent phases originated in the United States, Italy and Spain. PBMCs, B-cell-depleted T cells, or T cells provided the cDNA or gDNA that made up the material.

Germline values: CDR1 SGDLS, CDR2 YYNGEE. Trimming pared 6 bases from V and 6 bases from J, leaving 20 bases between. The CDR3 has 15 amino acids. Original methodology: Amplification with reference gene primers provided the estimates of nucleated cell counts. Here immunoSEQ multiplex PCR was the method, and the copy in TCRdb shows in-frame clones only, minus some. V and J calls and clone size are given by that table; D and trimming were obtained from the DNA. Among roughly 47,000 clones listed, about nine tenths were seen once. The J gene is TRBJ2-3, the V gene TRBV9, with D perhaps TRBD2 (5 bases). The source is a man between 65 and 85 years old with active COVID-19. The specimen sequenced was peripheral blood. In nucleotides, the CDR3 is TGTGCCAGCACCAACACCCACACGAGGGCGGATACGCAGTATTTT. Its translation: CASTNTHTRADTQYF.